One sample yielded the 13 T cell receptor beta chains listed below, sequenced in a study of T cells in Graves' hyperthyroidism and ophthalmopathy. RNA transcripts were the template for amplifying TCR beta CDR3 regions. In the first-round RT-PCR of the TCR CDR3, the HTBI primer set was used. TCRdb reprocessed the multiplex PCR reads via MiXCR and lists one record per CDR3 protein. The sample carries approximately 400,000 distinct CDR3 sequences, under 20% recorded once. Sequencing was carried out using blood. The receptor set was obtained from a man between 18 and 35 years old with Graves' ophthalmopathy.

This clonotype was found a few times. The chain has TRBV9 and TRBJ2-1; D not resolved. The CDR3 totals 15 residues. Germline V gives CDR1 SGDLS, CDR2 YYNGEE. V was pared by 3 bases and J by 10 bases, with 20 bases between. CDR3 amino acids: CASSEGVGSHIEQFF. In nucleotides, the CDR3 is TGTGCCAGCAGCGAAGGCGTGGGCAGCCATATCGAGCAGTTCTTC.

The table lists this clonotype with a few counts. The chain couples TRBV4-1 to TRBJ2-1; 10 bases are shared with TRBD1. The CDR3 extends over 16 amino acids. V trimming: 2 bases; J trimming: 3 bases; junction bases outside the gene matches: 4. Germline values: CDR1 MGHRA, CDR2 YSYEKL. In nucleotides, the CDR3 is TGCGCCAGCAGCCAAACGTGGGACAGGGGCTACAATGAGCAGTTCTTC. This sequence encodes CASSQTWDRGYNEQFF.

This clonotype was seen at least ten times. The rearrangement uses TRBV7-9 and TRBJ2-1; TRBD1 aligns across 7 bases. CDR3 size: 13 residues. With V trimmed by 7 bases and J by 5 bases, 5 bases remained unmatched. CDR1 is SEHNR and CDR2 is FQNEAQ in the germline V gene (reference sequence). Written as DNA, the CDR3 is TGTGCCAGCAAGGACAGGAGAAACAATGAGCAGTTCTTC. This gives the protein CASKDRRNNEQFF.

V gene TRBV5-4 combines with J gene TRBJ2-7, with a possible D match to TRBD1 (6 bases). The germline CDR1 and CDR2 sequences are SGHNT and YYREEE (reference sequence). The length of the CDR3 is 13 residues. V shed 4 bases and J shed 5 bases, with 13 bases lying between them. The CDR3 DNA sequence: TGTGCCAGCAGCGGCAGCACAGGGAACGAGCAGTACTTC. Translating gives CASSGSTGNEQYF.

This clonotype showed up many times. The V and J genes are TRBV7-2 and TRBJ1-6; possible D gene TRBD1, 6 bases. Trimming removed 5 bases at V and 8 bases at J, with 16 bases between. CDR3 length equals 15 residues. Germline-derived CDR1 and CDR2 are SGHTA and FQGNSA. CDR3 sequence: CASSTGGAGDSPLHF. The CDR3 DNA reads TGTGCCAGCAGCACCGGGGGGGCCGGGGATTCACCCCTCCACTTT.

This clonotype was seen repeatedly, ten times or more. The rearrangement uses TRBV12-3 or TRBV12-4 and TRBJ1-6; TRBD1 matches at 10 bases. The CDR3 consists of 16 residues. V lost 6 bases to trimming and J lost 7 bases; unmatched junction nucleotides: 9. This CDR3 is CASRPPGTGVNSPLHF. CDR3 coding DNA: TGTGCCAGCAGGCCCCCTGGGACAGGGGTAAATTCACCCCTCCACTTT.

This clonotype was observed a handful of times. This chain connects TRBV24-1 to TRBJ1-1; the D is unclear. The germline V gene encodes CDR1 KGHDR and CDR2 SFDVKD. V was cut by 2 bases and J by 13 bases, with 13 bases left in between. The CDR3 spans 12 residues. The CDR3 DNA sequence: TGTGCCACCAGTGATTCCCTTGCCGTGGTTTTCTTT. Its protein is CATSDSLAVVFF.

This clonotype came up many times. V usage is TRBV6-1 and J usage is TRBJ2-2, with 8 bases lining up with TRBD2. J lost 0 bases, V lost 5 bases, and 5 bases had no gene match. Per the germline V gene, CDR1 is MNHNS and CDR2 is SASEGT. The CDR3 runs to 16 residues. For the CDR3, the DNA is TGTGCCAGCAGTTCCCCGGGAGGGACGAACACCGGGGAGCTGTTTTTT. Translated, it gives CASSSPGGTNTGELFF.

The J gene is TRBJ1-4, the V gene TRBV6-5; D unclear. This CDR3 has 14 amino acids. V lost 7 bases to trimming and J lost 8 bases, with 17 bases between them. Germline loops: CDR1 MNHEY, CDR2 SVGAGI. CDR3 nucleotides: TGTGCCAGCAAGTTGTTACTGGAGGGAGAAAAACTGTTTTTT. This gives the protein CASKLLLEGEKLFF.

This clonotype has just a few counts. This chain joins TRBV10-3 and TRBJ1-1; D gene ambiguous. The V gene lost 10 bases and the J gene lost 1 base, with 13 bases spanning the gap. Per the germline V gene, CDR1 is ENHRY and CDR2 is SYGVKD. This CDR3 spans 13 amino acids. As DNA, the CDR3 is TGTGCCACCCACACCCTCGCGAACACTGAAGCTTTCTTT. Translation: CATHTLANTEAFF.

This sequence joins TRBV5-1 and TRBJ1-2, with 9 nucleotides matching TRBD1. Trimming at V came to 3 bases and at J to 6 bases, leaving 15 bases not matched to a gene. Germline V gene lookup returns CDR1 SGHRS and CDR2 YFSETQ. The CDR3 consists of 17 residues. CDR3 amino acids: CASSYHLPRDRDHGYTF. The CDR3 bases are TGCGCCAGCAGCTACCACCTCCCCCGGGACAGGGATCATGGCTACACCTTC.

This clonotype was observed a handful of times. This chain uses TRBV5-1 with TRBJ2-2; 12 nucleotides agree with TRBD2. This CDR3 spans 16 amino acids. The V and J ends lost 4 bases and 2 bases, in that order; junction bases with no gene match: 3. CDR1 and CDR2 from the germline V gene are SGHRS and YFSETQ. The CDR3 DNA reads TGCGCCAGCAGCAAACTAGCGGGGGGTAACACCGGGGAGCTGTTTTTT. Residues: CASSKLAGGNTGELFF.

This clonotype was counted only a few times. The gene calls are TRBV6-2 or TRBV6-3 and TRBJ2-5, with 13 bases matching TRBD2. The CDR3 is 15 residues long. CDR1 and CDR2 from the germline V gene are MNHEY and SVGEGT. Unmatched junction bases numbered 5, after V lost 6 bases and J lost 4 bases. CDR3 residues: CASSPTSGGGETQYF. The CDR3 nucleotides are TGTGCCAGCAGCCCCACTAGCGGGGGGGGAGAGACCCAGTACTTC.